Listed here are 13 T cell receptor beta chains from one sample, sequenced in a study of T cells in Graves' hyperthyroidism and ophthalmopathy. What was amplified from RNA transcripts were TCR beta CDR3 regions. The study used the HTBI primer set for a first-round RT-PCR of the TCR CDR3. TCRdb fed the multiplex PCR reads into MiXCR, producing one record per CDR3 protein. Here the sample spans about 560,000 distinct CDR3 sequences, over 15% being singletons. Sequenced: blood. The receptors derive from a woman younger than 35 with Graves' hyperthyroidism.

The V gene is TRBV3-1, the J gene TRBJ2-2; maybe TRBD2 (6 bases). This CDR3 has 15 amino acids. CDR1 and CDR2 (germline): LGHDT, YNNKEL (reference sequence). V lost 4 bases, J lost 6 bases, and 15 bases lay in between. The CDR3 sequence: CASSPTSLNSGELFF. CDR3 nucleotides: TGTGCCAGCAGCCCGACTAGTTTAAACTCCGGGGAGCTGTTTTTT.

This clonotype was counted at least ten times. The V gene is TRBV7-9, the J gene TRBJ2-7, with D perhaps TRBD1 (5 bases). The CDR3 sequence is 13 residues long. CDR1 SEHNR and CDR2 FQNEAQ come from the germline V gene (reference sequence). The V end lost 5 bases, the J end lost 6 bases, and 14 bases lay between the germline ends. Written as DNA, the CDR3 is TGTGCCAGCAGCGAGCAGGGCGGCGGCGAGCAGTACTTC. It yields the protein CASSEQGGGEQYF.

This clonotype was counted at least ten times. The chain links TRBV15 to TRBJ1-5; no definite D call. The V and J ends lost 0 bases and 7 bases respectively, with 10 bases between them. Germline-derived CDR1 and CDR2 are LNHNV and YYDKDF (reference sequence). There are 14 residues in the CDR3. The CDR3 coding sequence is TGTGCCACCAGCAGAGACCGGGGTCGGCAGCCCCAGCATTTT. This sequence encodes CATSRDRGRQPQHF.

The chain couples TRBV20-1 to TRBJ2-2; D could derive from TRBD1 or TRBD2 (5 bases each). The V gene's germline CDR1 is DFQATT and CDR2 SNEGSKA (reference sequence). Deletions cut 3 bases from V and 7 bases from J, with 15 bases between. This CDR3 has 14 amino acids. The CDR3 loop is CSASLGELSGELFF. For the CDR3, the DNA is TGCAGTGCTAGTCTGGGGGAGTTGAGCGGGGAGCTGTTTTTT.

This clonotype was found once. The chain employs TRBV28 and TRBJ2-2, with 11 nucleotides matching TRBD2. V shed 5 bases and J 5 bases; nucleotides not matched to a gene: 4. CDR3 length: 15 residues. CDR1 and CDR2 from the germline V gene are MDHEN and SYDVKM. The CDR3 sequence is CASSAWTSGTGELFF. CDR3 DNA sequence: TGTGCCAGCAGTGCCTGGACTAGCGGGACCGGGGAGCTGTTTTTT.

This clonotype was observed a few times. This rearrangement joins TRBV5-1 to TRBJ2-1; possible D gene TRBD1, 5 bases. The CDR3 is 15 amino acids. Per germline, CDR1 SGHRS and CDR2 YFSETQ. V dropped 2 bases and J dropped 4 bases, with 13 bases sitting between them. The CDR3 spells CASSLQEPQYNEQFF. The CDR3 coding sequence is TGCGCCAGCAGCTTACAGGAACCTCAATACAATGAGCAGTTCTTC.

The chain combines TRBV20-1 with TRBJ2-5, with TRBD2 identical over 7 bases. Germline V gene data show CDR1 as DFQATT and CDR2 as SNEGSKA (reference sequence). Trimming at V came to 1 base and at J to 0 bases, leaving 8 bases not matched to a gene. CDR3 length: 16 residues. The CDR3 sequence is CSARVTWGGDQETQYF. For the CDR3, the DNA is TGCAGTGCTAGAGTCACATGGGGGGGGGACCAAGAGACCCAGTACTTC.

As regards this clonotype: A single base separates this from a much larger clone, so it may be a read error. The chain combines TRBV20-1 with TRBJ2-1; D gene unclear. The J call may be in error: the DNA end matches TRBJ2-7 better. Germline V gene data show CDR1 as DFQATT and CDR2 as SNEGSKA (reference sequence). This CDR3 is built from 14 residues. The CDR3: CSARSTTSYNEQYF. The CDR3 nucleotides read TGCAGTGCTAGGTCTACTACCTCCTACAATGAGCAGTACTTC.

The chain links TRBV5-1 to TRBJ2-3; 9 bases are shared with TRBD2. CDR1 and CDR2 (germline): SGHRS, YFSETQ. The V segment lost 6 bases and the J segment 2 bases; nucleotides outside the gene matches: 4. This CDR3 region has 14 residues. The CDR3 DNA reads TGCGCCAGCACGCAGCGGGGGGACACAGATACGCAGTATTTT. Protein product: CASTQRGDTDTQYF.

Concerning this clonotype itself: The junction departs from the called germline gene at one end, perhaps through a read error. This chain uses TRBV19 with TRBJ2-3; 13 positions agree with TRBD2. Germline V gives CDR1 LNHDA, CDR2 SQIVND (reference sequence). The CDR3 is 14 residues long. Here the CDR3 reads CVSRLAGGGDTQYF. DNA for the CDR3: TGTGTCAGTAGACTAGCGGGGGGAGGAGATACGCAGTATTTT.

The rearrangement links TRBV7-9 to TRBJ2-5; D is uncertain. CDR3 length: 14 amino acids. The germline gives CDR1 SEHNR, CDR2 FQNEAQ (reference sequence). Trimming left V 5 bases short and J 0 bases short, with 10 bases between. For the CDR3, the DNA is TGTGCCAGCAGCCACCCAGAGTACCAAGAGACCCAGTACTTC. Residues: CASSHPEYQETQYF.

This clonotype came up a few times. The J gene is TRBJ1-6, the V gene TRBV28; no clear D. Germline values: CDR1 MDHEN, CDR2 SYDVKM. The CDR3 totals 15 residues. Trimming removed 8 bases at V and 13 bases at J, with 24 bases between. In DNA form, the CDR3 reads TGTGCCAGCTTTACCGCCGGGTCCTTTACCTCTCCCCTCCACTTT. This translates into CASFTAGSFTSPLHF.

The chain carries TRBV18 and TRBJ1-6, with 7 bases identical to TRBD1. The V and J ends lost 4 bases and 8 bases, in that order; junction bases with no gene match: 14. This CDR3 has 17 amino acids. Germline V gene lookup returns CDR1 KGHSH and CDR2 LQKENI. CDR3 bases: TGTGCCAGCTCACTTAGACCGACAGGGATGAGTGATTCACCCCTCCACTTT. Encoded protein: CASSLRPTGMSDSPLHF.